This T cell receptor (beta chain) is from a study of type 1 regulatory T cells. Looking at the study overall: T-allo10 is a Tr1-enriched, alloantigen-specific CD4 T cell product made in vitro.

The V and J ends lost 0 bases and 4 bases respectively, with 8 bases between them. The CDR3 extends over 13 amino acids. Germline V CDR1 and CDR2: DFQATT, SNEGSKA (reference sequence). TCRdb ran MiXCR on the reads and lists one entry per CDR3 protein. Of some 60,000 distinct CDR3 sequences listed, less than 70% are singletons. Overall study findings and caveats: Compared with non-Tr1 cells, Tr1 cells showed a narrower TCR repertoire.

Concerning this clonotype: Its antigen is not identified.

The rearrangement joins TRBV20-1 to TRBJ2-3; D gene uncertain. Sample: cultured non-Tr1 T cells, either the whole culture or a sorted T cell fraction (not recorded which). This receptor was obtained from a human donor in good health. CDR3 coding DNA: TGCAGTGCTAGAGATCTAGGGCCAGATACGCAGTATTTT. Its translation: CSARDLGPDTQYF.